Sequencing of this T cell receptor beta chain was carried out in a study of cytomegalovirus exposure and HLA in healthy donors. As for this clone: Its antigen is undetermined.

Study results and caveats: Sequences of the TCR beta chain were said to predict the HLA-A and HLA-B alleles of most subjects accurately. Across donors, sequencing depth was assumed by presence/absence analyses to be roughly uniform. Analyzed later, most CMV-associated TCR beta chains appeared HLA-restricted. The study listed roughly 150 cytomegalovirus-associated TCR beta chains.

The V gene's germline CDR1 is SGHTA and CDR2 FQGNSA. Trimming cost V 2 bases and J 8 bases, with 7 bases left between them. CDR3 length: 12 residues. Vbeta (60) and Jbeta (13) primers were used in the PCR. The data were produced by immunoSEQ multiplex PCR, yet TCRdb's version contains in-frame clones alone and is incomplete. The table includes about 110,000 clones, about 80% detected once. Specimen: PBMCs. The receptor was isolated from a female donor in good health and CMV-seropositive. The rearrangement joins TRBV7-2 to TRBJ2-1; D unresolved. The CDR3 sequence is CASSLMADEQFF. In DNA, the CDR3 is TGTGCCAGCAGCTTAATGGCGGATGAGCAGTTCTTC.